The 27 T cell receptor beta chains given below trace back to one sample, sequenced in a study of T-cell memory formation after mild COVID-19. MiXCR was run by TCRdb on the 5' RACE reads, yielding one entry per CDR3 protein. The sample contains roughly 310,000 distinct CDR3 sequences, around a sixth of which appear only once. Sequenced material: PBMCs or a T cell subset sorted from them (not recorded which). Every receptor here comes from a man between 18 and 29 years old who had mild COVID-19 (a few samples of this study predate the infection). Cell type and time point are not known.

This clonotype was picked up a small number of times. The chain combines TRBV27 with TRBJ2-7, with a possible D match to TRBD1 (5 bases). This CDR3 is built from 14 residues. Germline V gene lookup returns CDR1 MNHEY and CDR2 SMNVEV (reference sequence). Trimming stripped 4 bases from V and 2 bases from J, with 12 bases between. The CDR3 sequence is CASSSGRATYEQYF. The CDR3 DNA sequence: TGTGCCAGCAGTTCCGGCAGGGCGACCTACGAGCAGTACTTC.

This clonotype was seen at least ten times. The rearrangement joins TRBV4-1 to TRBJ2-2; D call uncertain. Germline V gene data show CDR1 as MGHRA and CDR2 as YSYEKL. The CDR3 length is 8 residues. The V end was cut by 9 bases, the J end by 12 bases, with 5 bases between. Here the CDR3 reads CASTQLFF. In DNA, the CDR3 is TGCGCCAGTACACAGCTGTTTTTT.

A few counts support this clonotype. This sequence joins TRBV3-2 and TRBJ2-5; TRBD1, as called in the table, went unchecked against the DNA. TRBV3-2 is annotated as a pseudogene. The CDR3 contains 14 residues. CDR3 nucleotide sequence: TGTGCCAGCAGCCAAGGGACACGCCAAGAGACCCAGTACTTC. Amino acids: CASSQGTRQETQYF.

Only a few counts were recorded for this clonotype. The chain has TRBV9 and TRBJ2-7; TRBD2 agrees at 15 bases. CDR3 length: 17 residues. CDR1 is SGDLS and CDR2 is YYNGEE in the germline V gene. V was pared by 3 bases and J by 3 bases, with 7 bases of the junction left unmatched. CDR3 sequence (DNA): TGTGCCAGCAGCGAGAGGACTAGCGGGGGGGCCCTCTACGAGCAGTACTTC. Its translation is CASSERTSGGALYEQYF.

The chain carries TRBV12-3 or TRBV12-4 and TRBJ2-1; D gene uncertain. There are 15 residues in the CDR3. Trimming cost V 6 bases and J 1 base, with 13 bases left between them. In DNA form, the CDR3 reads TGTGCCAGCAGGTTAAGACGAAGTTCCTACAATGAGCAGTTCTTC. This gives the protein CASRLRRSSYNEQFF.

The V and J genes are TRBV7-3 and TRBJ2-2; tentative D call: TRBD1 (5 bases). Germline CDR1 and CDR2: SGHTA and FQGTGA. The CDR3 extends over 13 amino acids. V lost 4 bases, J lost 3 bases, and 6 bases lay in between. DNA of the CDR3: TGTGCCAGCAGCTCCAGGGACACCGGGGAGCTGTTTTTT. This sequence encodes CASSSRDTGELFF.

The chain employs TRBV12-3 or TRBV12-4 and TRBJ1-3; the match to TRBD1 covers 11 bases. CDR3 size: 15 residues. The V and J ends lost 3 bases and 2 bases, in that order; junction bases with no gene match: 0. The CDR3: CASSLGQGAGNTIYF. CDR3 in DNA: TGTGCCAGCAGTTTGGGACAGGGGGCTGGAAACACCATATATTTT.

This clonotype was detected a few times. The chain combines TRBV6-2 or TRBV6-3 with TRBJ2-5; D gene uncertain. Germline V gives CDR1 MNHEY, CDR2 SVGEGT. CDR3 length: 12 residues. With 4 bases removed from V and 4 bases from J, the gap between germline ends came to 7 bases. CDR3 DNA: TGTGCCAGCAGTTCAAGGACAGAGACCCAGTACTTC. Translated, it gives CASSSRTETQYF.

This chain connects TRBV7-9 to TRBJ2-3; D is ambiguous. CDR3 size: 15 residues. In germline, CDR1 is SEHNR, CDR2 FQNEAQ (reference sequence). V lost 0 bases and J 5 bases, leaving 12 bases between the germline ends. In DNA, the CDR3 is TGTGCCAGCAGCTTAGCGAAAAGGGCCGGAGATACGCAGTATTTT. This codes for CASSLAKRAGDTQYF.

This clonotype has a handful of counts. The genes are TRBV7-9 and TRBJ2-3, with 8 bases lining up with TRBD2. The length of the CDR3 is 16 residues. From germline, CDR1 is SEHNR and CDR2 FQNEAQ (reference sequence). Trimming at V came to 5 bases and at J to 7 bases, leaving 14 bases not matched to a gene. This chain's CDR3 is CASSTMTSADPYTQYF. CDR3 nucleotides: TGTGCCAGCAGCACGATGACTAGCGCCGACCCGTATACGCAGTATTTT.

The V call is TRBV7-2, the J call TRBJ2-1, with TRBD1 as a possible D gene (5 bases). The V and J ends lost 7 bases and 4 bases respectively, with 17 bases between them. This CDR3 comprises 15 residues. Germline V gene sequence: CDR1 SGHTA, CDR2 FQGNSA. CDR3 DNA sequence: TGTGCCAGCACGTTAGTAGGGGCCATATACAATGAGCAGTTCTTC. The encoded protein is CASTLVGAIYNEQFF.

This clonotype was counted a few times. This chain uses TRBV5-5 with TRBJ2-5; the match to TRBD1 covers 9 bases. This CDR3 is built from 17 residues. Germline V gives CDR1 SGHKS, CDR2 YYEKEE (reference sequence). Trimming cost V 0 bases and J 0 bases; bases outside gene matches: 6. CDR3 nucleotides: TGTGCCAGCAGCTTGGCCTTGACAGGGGGGCACCAAGAGACCCAGTACTTC. This translates into CASSLALTGGHQETQYF.

The chain carries TRBV10-3 and TRBJ2-7; 9 nucleotides line up with TRBD1. Germline assignment: CDR1 ENHRY and CDR2 SYGVKD. The J segment lost 2 bases and the V segment lost 4 bases, leaving 6 bases of the junction unmatched. The CDR3 has 15 amino acids. The CDR3 nucleotides are TGTGCCATCAGTGGGAGGACAGGGGACACCTACGAGCAGTACTTC. Translation gives CAISGRTGDTYEQYF.

This clonotype was seen a handful of times. The chain uses TRBV7-9 and TRBJ2-5; D is unclear. There are 10 residues in the CDR3. V was pared by 2 bases and J by 6 bases, with 1 base between. Germline CDR1 reads SEHNR; CDR2 reads FQNEAQ (reference sequence). The CDR3 region has the DNA TGTGCCAGCAGCTTAAAGACCCAGTACTTC. Translating gives CASSLKTQYF. Using reference TRBV7-9 and TRBJ2-5 for the parts outside the CDR3, the full variable domain is DTGVSQNPRHKITKRGQNVTFRCDPISEHNRLYWYRQTLGQGPEFLTYFQNEAQLEKSRLLSDRFSAERPKGSFSTLEIQRTEQGDSAMYLCASSLKTQYFGPGTRLLVL.

The gene calls are TRBV7-2 and TRBJ2-3; D might be TRBD2 (5 bases). Germline V gene sequence: CDR1 SGHTA, CDR2 FQGNSA. The CDR3 has 15 residues. The V and J ends lost 3 bases and 1 base respectively, with 11 bases between them. CDR3 region: CASSFNLAGTDTQYF. CDR3 nucleotides: TGTGCCAGCAGCTTTAACCTAGCCGGCACAGATACGCAGTATTTT.

This clonotype came up a few times. The chain couples TRBV7-9 to TRBJ2-7, with 9 bases aligning to TRBD1. The CDR3 consists of 15 residues. After removal of 6 bases from V and 1 base from J, the junction contained 7 bases not matched to a gene. Germline V gene sequence: CDR1 SEHNR, CDR2 FQNEAQ (reference sequence). The CDR3: CASRSPGTGSYEQYF. The CDR3 DNA follows: TGTGCCAGCAGGTCCCCCGGGACAGGGTCCTACGAGCAGTACTTC.

This clonotype was counted many times. The J gene is TRBJ1-1, the V gene TRBV5-1, with D maybe TRBD1 (6 bases). Germline V gives CDR1 SGHRS, CDR2 YFSETQ. The germline V and J ends were trimmed by 6 bases and 5 bases, with 14 bases remaining between them. The CDR3 sequence is 13 residues long. The CDR3 sequence is CASTRGRETEAFF. CDR3 nucleotide sequence: TGCGCCAGCACCCGGGGGCGAGAAACTGAAGCTTTCTTT.

Ten or more counts support this clonotype. The chain recombines TRBV12-5 with TRBJ2-7, with TRBD2 matching 9 bases. This CDR3 is 17 amino acids long. Germline CDR1 reads LGHNT; CDR2 reads FRNRAP. J was trimmed by 2 bases and V by 1 base; bases with no gene match: 9. This CDR3 reads CASGLGRGTSRTYEQYF. CDR3 coding DNA: TGTGCTAGTGGTTTGGGTAGGGGGACTAGCCGAACCTACGAGCAGTACTTC.

The chain joins TRBV27 to TRBJ2-3, with D hard to call. V lost 8 bases to trimming and J lost 7 bases, with 19 bases between them. In germline, CDR1 is MNHEY, CDR2 SMNVEV (reference sequence). The CDR3 is 14 residues long. The chain's CDR3 is CASAGPPDGYTQYF. DNA for the CDR3: TGTGCCAGCGCCGGGCCCCCCGACGGATATACGCAGTATTTT.

This chain connects TRBV7-9 to TRBJ2-3; 7 bases agree with TRBD2. CDR3 size: 15 residues. CDR1 is SEHNR and CDR2 is FQNEAQ in the germline V gene (reference sequence). V dropped 6 bases and J dropped 3; count of bases not matched to a gene: 9. CDR3 sequence: CASSRLAESTDTQYF. The CDR3 DNA reads as TGTGCCAGCAGTCGTCTAGCGGAGTCGACAGATACGCAGTATTTT.

The chain uses TRBV20-1 and TRBJ2-5, with unresolved D. Trimming pared 5 bases from V and 1 base from J, leaving 5 bases between. CDR3 size: 11 residues. Looked up from germline, CDR1 is DFQATT and CDR2 is SNEGSKA (reference sequence). In DNA form, the CDR3 reads TGCAGTGCTCCCACCCAAGAGACCCAGTACTTC. It translates to CSAPTQETQYF.

The count of this clonotype is one. This chain joins TRBV12-3 or TRBV12-4 and TRBJ1-2, with D perhaps matching TRBD1 (6 bases). Deletions cut 3 bases from V and 3 bases from J, with 8 bases between. The CDR3 is 13 residues long. The CDR3 spells CASSLNRDYGYTF. In nucleotides, the CDR3 is TGTGCCAGCAGTTTGAACAGGGACTATGGCTACACCTTC.

This chain joins TRBV30 and TRBJ2-7; TRBD2 matches at 11 bases. The J segment lost 3 bases and the V segment lost 6 bases, leaving 4 bases of the junction unmatched. CDR3 length equals 13 residues. In germline, CDR1 is GTSNPN, CDR2 SVGIG (reference sequence). Here the CDR3 DNA reads TGTGCCTGTAACGGACTAGCGGGCTACGAGCAGTACTTC. Its translation is CACNGLAGYEQYF.

The rearrangement links TRBV6-5 to TRBJ2-2, with D perhaps assigned TRBD1 or TRBD2 (5 bases each). V gave up 5 bases and J gave up 3 bases, with 16 bases separating them. The CDR3 consists of 16 residues. Germline loops: CDR1 MNHEY, CDR2 SVGAGI. CDR3 amino acids: CASSPLLGGDTGELFF. The CDR3 bases are TGTGCCAGCAGTCCTCTCCTTGGGGGAGACACCGGGGAGCTGTTTTTT.

The chain combines TRBV7-9 with TRBJ2-7; D tentatively fits TRBD1 or TRBD2 (5 bases each). V was trimmed by 1 base and J by 6 bases, leaving 16 bases between them. Germline V CDR1 and CDR2: SEHNR, FQNEAQ (reference sequence). The length of the CDR3 is 15 residues. The CDR3 spells CASSLVRGPLGEQYV. Written as DNA, the CDR3 is TGTGCCAGCAGCTTAGTTAGGGGCCCACTAGGCGAGCAGTACGTC.

This clonotype was seen a handful of times. The J gene is TRBJ2-5, the V gene TRBV9; D unclear. CDR1 and CDR2 from the germline V gene are SGDLS and YYNGEE. V gave up 0 bases and J gave up 4 bases, with 7 bases separating them. The CDR3 has 13 residues. The CDR3 spells CASSVDLRETQYF. In DNA form, the CDR3 reads TGTGCCAGCAGCGTAGATTTAAGAGAGACCCAGTACTTC.

This clonotype showed up just a few times. The chain recombines TRBV20-1 with TRBJ2-1; TRBD2 agrees at 9 bases. The germline V gene encodes CDR1 DFQATT and CDR2 SNEGSKA (reference sequence). J was trimmed by 6 bases and V by 6 bases; bases with no gene match: 6. This CDR3 comprises 13 residues. CDR3 sequence reads: CSAGGGAVNEQFF. DNA of the CDR3: TGCAGTGCAGGCGGGGGGGCCGTCAATGAGCAGTTCTTC.